This T cell receptor beta chain was sequenced for a study of regulatory T cells in long-lasting Graves disease. Study-level points and caveats: Lower TCR diversity characterized persistent Graves' patients relative to newly diagnosed patients.

The sample holds many counts of this clonotype. Its antigen is unidentified. The time point was: newly diagnosed GD, antithyroid drugs for less than 3 months. From PBMCs, RNA was extracted and then used to make the TCR library. The CDR3 is 14 amino acids. Germline values: CDR1 SQVTM, CDR2 ANQGSEA. The V and J ends lost 5 bases and 3 bases respectively, with 14 bases between them. In building TCR beta libraries, iRepertoire HTBI primers were used together with Arm-PCR of CDR3 regions. TCRdb reprocessed the multiplex PCR reads via MiXCR and lists one record per CDR3 protein. The table has approximately 390,000 distinct CDR3 sequences, 15% to 20% seen once. These data also featured in a second study, about T cells in Graves' hyperthyroidism and ophthalmopathy. As that report states: Through a model of 13 V-J features, ophthalmopathy was separated from stable hyperthyroidism.

The chain joins TRBV29-1 to TRBJ2-1; TRBD2 is a possible D gene (6 bases). Here the sequenced sample was peripheral blood mononuclear cells (PBMCs), taken at new diagnosis, from a patient treated with antithyroid drugs. This TCR was sampled from a woman aged 18-29 years with Graves disease. The CDR3 here is CSVPVGGGYNEQFF. The CDR3 bases are TGCAGCGTTCCGGTGGGAGGAGGCTACAATGAGCAGTTCTTC.